The clone carrying this T cell receptor beta chain was detected only once. As originally analysed: Reference gene primer amplification yielded estimated nucleated cell counts. The protocol was immunoSEQ multiplex PCR, while the TCRdb copy is restricted to in-frame clones and leaves out a portion. V and J calls plus clone size are reproduced from that table; the DNA served to infer D and trimming. The sample has some 150,000 clones; around 84% are singletons. This entry belongs to a study of blood T cell repertoires in COVID-19. Study-wide background: Samples taken during acute and convalescent COVID-19 were collected in the United States, Italy and Spain. Sample material is recorded as cDNA or gDNA derived from T cells, B-cell-depleted T cells, or PBMCs.

The V gene's germline CDR1 is SNHLY and CDR2 FYNNEI. J was trimmed by 3 bases and V by 0 bases; bases with no gene match: 3. The CDR3 is 15 amino acids. Source material: peripheral blood. The chain carries TRBV2 and TRBJ1-1; 8 positions match TRBD1. This clonotype was obtained from a human donor in a cohort sampled during active COVID-19. The CDR3 reads CASSEAEGQDTEAFF. CDR3 in DNA: TGTGCCAGCAGTGAAGCGGAGGGACAGGACACTGAAGCTTTCTTT.